This TCR beta chain came from a study of cytomegalovirus exposure and HLA in healthy donors. PCR used 60 Vbeta primers and 13 Jbeta primers. Clones were sequenced by immunoSEQ multiplex PCR, and TCRdb holds only the in-frame ones, with some missing. The sample yields 200,000 to 300,000 clones, roughly four fifths seen once. Trimming cost V 2 bases and J 7 bases; bases outside gene matches: 12. The V gene's germline CDR1 is GTSNPN and CDR2 SVGIG (reference sequence). This CDR3 region has 16 residues. The TCR originated in a woman aged 40 to 55 in good health and CMV-seropositive. The chain recombines TRBV30 with TRBJ2-3; TRBD2 agrees at 10 bases. Input material: PBMCs. Written as DNA, the CDR3 is TGTGCCTGGAGTACCGGAACGAAGCGGGAGGGTAATACGCAGTATTTT. It specifies CAWSTGTKREGNTQYF.